This TCR beta chain emerged from a study of CD8 T cells in Susac syndrome. CDR1 is SGHRS and CDR2 is YFSETQ in the germline V gene. This CDR3 spans 17 amino acids. V gave up 0 bases and J gave up 0 bases; unmatched junction bases: 4. Reverse transcription of roughly 0.5 to 1 ug RNA used random hexamers. TCRdb processed the immunoSEQ multiplex PCR reads anew with MiXCR; each CDR3 protein has one entry. The table has approximately 190,000 distinct CDR3 sequences, about 95% seen once. The receptor was derived from a human donor with Susac syndrome. The gene calls are TRBV5-1 and TRBJ2-3, with TRBD1 matching 10 bases. Material for sequencing was CD8+ T cells from PBMCs. The CDR3 spells CASSLVGQGGSTDTQYF. The CDR3 coding sequence is TGCGCCAGCAGCTTGGTAGGACAGGGGGGCAGCACAGATACGCAGTATTTT.